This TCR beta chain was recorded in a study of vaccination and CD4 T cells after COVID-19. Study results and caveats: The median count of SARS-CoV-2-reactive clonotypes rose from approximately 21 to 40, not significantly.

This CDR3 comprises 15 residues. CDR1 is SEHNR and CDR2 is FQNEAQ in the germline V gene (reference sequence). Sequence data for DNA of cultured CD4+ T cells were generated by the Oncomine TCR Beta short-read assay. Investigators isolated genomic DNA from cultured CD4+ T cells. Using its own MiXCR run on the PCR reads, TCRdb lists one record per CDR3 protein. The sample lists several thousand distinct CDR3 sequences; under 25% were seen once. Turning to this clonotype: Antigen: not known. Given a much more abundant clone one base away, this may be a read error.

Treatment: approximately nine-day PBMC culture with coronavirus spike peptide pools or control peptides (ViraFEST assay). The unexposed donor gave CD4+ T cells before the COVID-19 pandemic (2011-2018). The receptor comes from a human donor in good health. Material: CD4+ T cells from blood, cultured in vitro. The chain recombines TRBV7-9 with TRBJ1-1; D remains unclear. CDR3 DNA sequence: TGTGCCAGCAGCTTAATAGATCGTAGGAGGACTGAAGCTCTCTTT. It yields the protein CASSLIDRRRTEALF.